This T cell receptor (beta chain) originates from a study of regulatory T cells in long-lasting Graves disease. Study-wide points: Analyses excluded thyroid tissue, covering peripheral blood alone. Public clonotype sharing was higher in persistent than newly diagnosed patients. Persistent cases favored TRBV28, TRBJ1-2 and TRBJ2-5.

Combining iRepertoire HTBI primers with Arm-PCR of CDR3 regions, the authors built TCR beta libraries. From the multiplex PCR reads, TCRdb called clonotypes with MiXCR, one entry per CDR3 protein. The sample lists under 450,000 distinct CDR3 sequences; roughly 24% were seen once. V lost 2 bases to trimming and J lost 1 base; unmatched junction nucleotides: 3. The length of the CDR3 is 15 residues. Germline V lookup: CDR1 SGHTA, CDR2 FQGNSA. The sample holds a few counts of this clonotype. Its antigen remains unidentified. As for time point: persistent/refractory GD, antithyroid drugs over 5 years with positive TRAb. From RNA extracted from PBMCs, the TCR library was made.

The gene calls are TRBV7-2 and TRBJ1-1; 8 nucleotides agree with TRBD1. The clonotype was recovered from a woman aged 35 to 49 with Graves disease. Sample: peripheral blood mononuclear cells (PBMCs), taken when the disease was refractory, from a patient treated with antithyroid drugs. The CDR3 DNA follows: TGTGCCAGCAGCTTAAGGACAGGGAGGAACACTGAAGCTTTCTTT. Translation: CASSLRTGRNTEAFF.